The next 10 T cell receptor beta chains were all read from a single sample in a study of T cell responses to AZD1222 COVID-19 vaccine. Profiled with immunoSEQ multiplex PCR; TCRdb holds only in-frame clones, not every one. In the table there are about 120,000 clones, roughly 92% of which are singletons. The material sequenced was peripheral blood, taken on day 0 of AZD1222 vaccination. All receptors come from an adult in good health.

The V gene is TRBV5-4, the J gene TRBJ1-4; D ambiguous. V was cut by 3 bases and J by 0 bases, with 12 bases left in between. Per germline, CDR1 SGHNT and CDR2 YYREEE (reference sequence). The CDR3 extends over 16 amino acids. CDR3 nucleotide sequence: TGTGCCAGCAGCTCGCTTACAGAGACAACTAATGAAAAACTGTTTTTT. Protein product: CASSSLTETTNEKLFF.

Written as DNA, the CDR3 is TGTGCCAGCAGCGTACGGGGGGGCGGGTACAATGAGCAGTTCTTC. Its translation is CASSVRGGGYNEQFF. V usage is TRBV5-4 and J usage is TRBJ2-1; 8 bases are shared with TRBD2. The germline V gene has CDR1 SGHNT and CDR2 YYREEE (reference sequence). The CDR3 covers 15 residues. V shed 4 bases, J shed 4 bases, and the junction held 7 bases outside the gene matches.

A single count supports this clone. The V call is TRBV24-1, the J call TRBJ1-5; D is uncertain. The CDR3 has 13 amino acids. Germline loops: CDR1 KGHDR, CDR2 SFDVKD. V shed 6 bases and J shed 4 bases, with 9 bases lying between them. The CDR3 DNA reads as TGTGCCACCAGTCCGGGCTTAAATCAGCCCCAGCATTTT. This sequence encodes CATSPGLNQPQHF.

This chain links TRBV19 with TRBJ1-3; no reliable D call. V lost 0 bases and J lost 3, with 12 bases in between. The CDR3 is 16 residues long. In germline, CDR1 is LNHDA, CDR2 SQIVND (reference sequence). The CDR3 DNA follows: TGTGCCAGTAGTATAGAACCGGGAAAAAGTGGAAACACCATATATTTT. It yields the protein CASSIEPGKSGNTIYF.

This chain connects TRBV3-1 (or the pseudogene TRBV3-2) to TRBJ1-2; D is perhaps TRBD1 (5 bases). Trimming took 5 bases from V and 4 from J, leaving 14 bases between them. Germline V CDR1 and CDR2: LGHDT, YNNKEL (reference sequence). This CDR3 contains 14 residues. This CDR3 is CASSNPGPGYGYTF. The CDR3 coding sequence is TGTGCCAGCAGCAACCCGGGACCCGGCTATGGCTACACCTTC.

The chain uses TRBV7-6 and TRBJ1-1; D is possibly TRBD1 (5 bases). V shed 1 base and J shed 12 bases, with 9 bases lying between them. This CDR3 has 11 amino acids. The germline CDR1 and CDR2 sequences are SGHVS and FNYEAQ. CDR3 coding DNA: TGTGCCAGCAGCTTAGGCAGGGAAACTTTCTTT. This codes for CASSLGRETFF.

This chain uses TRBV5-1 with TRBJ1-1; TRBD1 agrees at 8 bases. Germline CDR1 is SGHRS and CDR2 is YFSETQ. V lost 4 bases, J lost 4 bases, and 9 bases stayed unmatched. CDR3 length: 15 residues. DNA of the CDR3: TGCGCCAGCAGCCCGCGACAGGGGACGAGCACTGAAGCTTTCTTT. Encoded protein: CASSPRQGTSTEAFF.

As DNA, the CDR3 is TGCAGCGTTTCAGATTATAGCAATCAGCCCCAGCATTTT. This codes for CSVSDYSNQPQHF. V usage is TRBV29-1 and J usage is TRBJ1-5; D unresolved. This CDR3 is built from 13 residues. The germline V gene encodes CDR1 SQVTM and CDR2 ANQGSEA. Trimming left V 5 bases short and J 0 bases short, with 8 bases between.

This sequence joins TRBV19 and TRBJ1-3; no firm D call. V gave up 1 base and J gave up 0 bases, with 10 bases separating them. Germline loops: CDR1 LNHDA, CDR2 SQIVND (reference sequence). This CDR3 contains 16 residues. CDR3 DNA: TGTGCCAGTAGTATAGTGGGTGAACCCTCTGGAAACACCATATATTTT. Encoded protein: CASSIVGEPSGNTIYF.

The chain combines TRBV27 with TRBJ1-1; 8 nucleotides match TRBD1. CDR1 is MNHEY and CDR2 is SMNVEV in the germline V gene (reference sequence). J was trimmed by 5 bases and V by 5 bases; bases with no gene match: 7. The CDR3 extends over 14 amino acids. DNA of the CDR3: TGTGCCAGCAGTCTACAGGGGGGACGAACTGAAGCTTTCTTT. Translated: CASSLQGGRTEAFF.